This T cell receptor beta chain was observed in a study of blood T cells in healthy people across ages. This clonotype appeared a few times. The second PCR ran 7 to 11 cycles with a sample-barcoded 5' primer and J-beta primers. TCRdb reprocessed the 5' RACE reads with MiXCR, giving one entry per CDR3 protein. Counted here are hundreds of thousands of distinct CDR3 sequences, roughly 44% occurring once; the ten biggest clones make up about a fifth. Germline V CDR1 and CDR2: MNHEY, SVGAGI. Trimming took 7 bases from V and 6 from J, leaving 12 bases between them. CDR3 length: 13 residues. V and J are TRBV6-5 and TRBJ1-4; possible D gene TRBD1, 5 bases. The TCR was taken from a man aged 60 to 75 in good health. Sequenced input: blood. This CDR3 reads CASTTRGDEKLFF. DNA of the CDR3: TGTGCCAGCACTACCCGGGGGGATGAAAAACTGTTTTTT.